This TCR beta chain was captured by sequencing in a study of Ad26.COV2.S vaccination and SARS-CoV-2 variants. Study as a whole: The donor belonged to the COV1001 Ad26.COV2.S trial arm. Into the muscle, Ad26.COV2.S was dosed once or twice, 56 days apart.

The ends were cut back, 6 bases at V and 6 bases at J, with 18 bases in the middle. CDR1 and CDR2 (germline): SNHLY, FYNNEI. The CDR3 has 14 residues. Treatment given: 19 received Ad26.COV2.S at low or high dose, single or two shots; roughly 5 received placebo; per-sample allocation not given. Repertoires come from day 63 after the first vaccine or placebo injection. The table came from immunoSEQ multiplex PCR; TCRdb's copy has only in-frame clones and leaves some out. The sample has around 380,000 clones, about 85% seen once. The source was peripheral blood, collected in a trial of Ad26.COV2.S vaccine versus placebo. The genes are TRBV2 and TRBJ2-7; perhaps TRBD1 as D (5 bases). This clonotype was obtained from a person between 18 and 60 years old who received the Ad26.COV2.S COVID-19 vaccine or a placebo. CDR3 DNA: TGTGCCAGCAGATCTGGACATGGTAGTTCCGAGCAGTACTTC. It specifies CASRSGHGSSEQYF.